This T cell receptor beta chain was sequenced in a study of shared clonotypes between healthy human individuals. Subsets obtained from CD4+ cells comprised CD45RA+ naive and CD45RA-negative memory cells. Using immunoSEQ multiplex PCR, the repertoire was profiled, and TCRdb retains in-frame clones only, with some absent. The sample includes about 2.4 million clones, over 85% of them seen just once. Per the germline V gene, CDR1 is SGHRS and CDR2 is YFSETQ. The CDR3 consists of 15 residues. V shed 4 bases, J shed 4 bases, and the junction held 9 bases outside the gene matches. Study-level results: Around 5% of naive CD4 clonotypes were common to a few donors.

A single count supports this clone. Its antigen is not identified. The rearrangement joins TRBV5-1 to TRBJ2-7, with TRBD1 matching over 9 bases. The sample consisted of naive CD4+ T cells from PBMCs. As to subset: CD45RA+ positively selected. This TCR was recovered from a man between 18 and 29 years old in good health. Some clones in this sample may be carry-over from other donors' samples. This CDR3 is CASSPRWDRAYEQYF. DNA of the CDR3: TGCGCCAGCAGCCCCCGCTGGGACAGGGCGTACGAGCAGTACTTC.